This entry lists 15 T cell receptor beta chains sequenced from one sample in a study of blood T cell repertoires in COVID-19. Here immunoSEQ multiplex PCR was the method, and the copy in TCRdb shows in-frame clones only, minus some. The sample includes 99,000 or so clones, 81% seen only once; the top ten take 30% to 45%. Source material: peripheral blood. Receptors were obtained from an elderly man with acute or convalescent COVID-19.

J is TRBJ2-2 and V is TRBV5-4, with D uncertain. The CDR3 totals 12 residues. The germline V and J ends were trimmed by 1 base and 7 bases, with 5 bases remaining between them. Germline V CDR1 and CDR2: SGHNT, YYREEE (reference sequence). The CDR3 region is CASSLYNGELFF. In DNA form, the CDR3 reads TGTGCCAGCAGCTTGTATAACGGGGAGCTGTTTTTT.

The chain employs TRBV7-2 and TRBJ2-1; 11 positions agree with TRBD2. This CDR3 region has 17 residues. CDR1 SGHTA and CDR2 FQGNSA come from the germline V gene. The V segment lost 5 bases and the J segment 0 bases; nucleotides outside the gene matches: 6. CDR3 amino acids: CASSPGLAGSSYNEQFF. For the CDR3, the DNA is TGTGCCAGCAGCCCAGGACTAGCGGGTAGCTCCTACAATGAGCAGTTCTTC.

V usage is TRBV6-5 and J usage is TRBJ2-5, with D perhaps matching TRBD1 (5 bases). In germline, CDR1 is MNHEY, CDR2 SVGAGI. Trimming stripped 7 bases from V and 7 bases from J, with 16 bases between. The length of the CDR3 is 13 residues. This CDR3 is CASNEPGSGTQYF. The CDR3 bases are TGTGCCAGCAACGAACCAGGGTCCGGGACCCAGTACTTC.

The chain has TRBV6-4 and TRBJ1-2; D possibly corresponds to TRBD1 (5 bases). The CDR3 has 12 amino acids. The germline gives CDR1 MRHNA, CDR2 SNTAGT. V was pared by 9 bases and J by 7 bases, with 15 bases between. This CDR3 is CARGRDYCGYTF. The DNA for the CDR3 is TGTGCCAGAGGCAGGGATTACTGTGGCTACACCTTC.

The chain couples TRBV25-1 to TRBJ1-1, with TRBD1 matching 8 bases. CDR3 size: 15 residues. V was pared by 3 bases and J by 3 bases, with 6 bases of the junction left unmatched. Germline V lookup: CDR1 MGHDK, CDR2 SYGVNS. CDR3 region: CASSDPTTGDTEAFF. CDR3 coding DNA: TGTGCCAGCAGTGATCCCACGACAGGGGACACTGAAGCTTTCTTT.

V gene TRBV4-2 combines with J gene TRBJ2-7; 12 nucleotides agree with TRBD2. CDR1 and CDR2 (germline): LGHNA, YNFKEQ. V trimming: 2 bases; J trimming: 2 bases; junction bases outside the gene matches: 7. The CDR3 totals 17 residues. The CDR3 DNA is TGTGCCAGCAGCCAATTTAGCCTAGCGGGAGGGCCCTACGAGCAGTACTTC. Protein: CASSQFSLAGGPYEQYF.

V is TRBV6-5 and J is TRBJ1-2; D might be TRBD1 (5 bases). The CDR3 length is 13 residues. The V and J ends lost 6 bases and 8 bases respectively, with 16 bases between them. Germline loops: CDR1 MNHEY, CDR2 SVGAGI. The CDR3 reads CASRSRGRWGYTF. The CDR3 DNA reads TGTGCCAGCAGATCCCGGGGGAGGTGGGGCTACACCTTC.

The chain recombines TRBV2 with TRBJ1-5, with D perhaps matching TRBD1 (6 bases). The CDR3 totals 15 residues. The germline V gene has CDR1 SNHLY and CDR2 FYNNEI. Trimming shortened V by 2 bases and J by 2 bases, and 10 bases separated the two germline ends. The CDR3 DNA is TGTGCCAGCAGTGAACAGGGGCTGGGCAATCAGCCCCAGCATTTT. It yields the protein CASSEQGLGNQPQHF.

The chain combines TRBV4-1 with TRBJ2-5, with 10 bases lining up with TRBD2. This CDR3 region has 19 residues. Germline CDR1 and CDR2: MGHRA and YSYEKL. The V segment lost 7 bases and the J segment 4 bases; nucleotides outside the gene matches: 21. CDR3 protein: CASMGTGVRGGLARETQYF. The CDR3 DNA follows: TGCGCCAGCATGGGCACGGGGGTCAGGGGGGGACTAGCGAGAGAGACCCAGTACTTC.

The rearrangement uses TRBV5-1 and TRBJ1-4, with TRBD1 matching 7 bases. CDR1 is SGHRS and CDR2 is YFSETQ in the germline V gene. The CDR3 runs to 14 residues. J lost 6 bases, V lost 5 bases, and 7 bases had no gene match. Here the CDR3 reads CASSLQGNDEKLFF. The DNA for the CDR3 is TGCGCCAGCAGTTTACAGGGGAACGATGAAAAACTGTTTTTT. Full variable domain (missing parts from reference TRBV5-1 and TRBJ1-4): KAGVTQTPRYLIKTRGQQVTLSCSPISGHRSVSWYQQTPGQGLQFLFEYFSETQRNKGNFPGRFSGRQFSNSRSEMNVSTLELGDSALYLCASSLQGNDEKLFFGSGTQLSVL.

The chain combines TRBV6-5 with TRBJ2-4; D is possibly TRBD2 (5 bases). The germline gives CDR1 MNHEY, CDR2 SVGAGI. This CDR3 is 11 amino acids long. Trimming took 3 bases from V and 10 from J, leaving 7 bases between them. This chain's CDR3 is CASSYGRIQYF. The CDR3 DNA is TGTGCCAGCAGTTATGGGAGAATTCAGTACTTC.

The rearrangement joins TRBV7-8 to TRBJ2-1; possibly TRBD2 for D (6 bases). V shed 1 base and J shed 7 bases, with 17 bases lying between them. This CDR3 region has 16 residues. CDR1 SGHVS and CDR2 FQNEAQ come from the germline V gene. The CDR3 DNA reads TGTGCCAGCAGCTTAGATCCCCCGGGAGTTGGTAATGAGCAGTTCTTC. Protein: CASSLDPPGVGNEQFF.

The V and J genes are TRBV5-5 and TRBJ1-2, with TRBD1 identical over 8 bases. J lost 5 bases, V lost 0 bases, and 3 bases had no gene match. The CDR3 is 14 residues long. CDR1 and CDR2 from the germline V gene are SGHKS and YYEKEE (reference sequence). The CDR3 coding sequence is TGTGCCAGCAGCTTGGGTACAGGGGGATATGGCTACACCTTC. This encodes CASSLGTGGYGYTF.

The genes are TRBV5-1 and TRBJ1-6; D gene unclear. Trimming stripped 4 bases from V and 10 bases from J, with 12 bases between. This CDR3 comprises 13 residues. CDR1 and CDR2 from the germline V gene are SGHRS and YFSETQ. The CDR3 DNA sequence: TGCGCCAGCAGCCTATACGACACCTCACCCCTCCACTTT. This codes for CASSLYDTSPLHF.

The count of this clone is one. The chain uses TRBV11-2 and TRBJ2-2; maybe TRBD2 (6 bases). Germline V gene data show CDR1 as SGHAT and CDR2 as FQNNGV. Trimming stripped 2 bases from V and 1 base from J, with 17 bases between. CDR3 length: 18 residues. The CDR3 region has the DNA TGTGCCAGCAGCTTAATGAAAACGGCGGGGTGGAACACCGGGGAGCTGTTTTTT. It yields the protein CASSLMKTAGWNTGELFF.